A selection of T cell receptor beta chains follows, all from one sample in a study of beta chain features in type 1 diabetes. Method: immunoSEQ multiplex PCR; TCRdb's copy keeps in-frame clones and lacks some. This table has 200,000 to 250,000 clones, 25% to 35% appearing once. The sequenced sample was central memory CD4+ T cells from blood. The receptors stem from a man aged 25 to 40 in good health. Both conserved end residues are part of each CDR3. A D gene is named only where the DNA matches it firmly. Clone sizes are given selectively: once, few, many, or a class where the clone is expanded.

D: .
J: TRBJ2-4
V: TRBV9
size: many
CDR3: CASSVTYSSIQYF
DNA: TGTGCCAGCAGCGTCACATACAGCAGCATTCAGTACTTC

D: TRBD2
J: TRBJ2-7
V: TRBV4-1
size: .
CDR3: CASSQGSGSKYEQYF
DNA: TGCGCCAGCAGCCAAGGTAGCGGGAGTAAATACGAGCAGTACTTC

D: .
J: TRBJ2-7
V: TRBV7-2
size: .
CDR3: CASSSTRGARGLYF
DNA: TGTGCCAGCAGCTCAACTCGGGGGGCGCGAGGCCTGTACTTC

D: TRBD2
J: TRBJ2-3
V: TRBV30
size: many
CDR3: CALLLAGRTDTQYF
DNA: TGTGCCTTACTTCTAGCGGGGCGCACAGATACGCAGTATTTT

D: .
J: TRBJ2-7
V: TRBV5-1
size: .
CDR3: CASSLDSPPVDF
DNA: TGCGCCAGCAGCTTGGATTCCCCCCCGGTGGACTTC

D: .
J: TRBJ2-1
V: TRBV15
size: few
CDR3: CATSRVGWNEQFF
DNA: TGTGCCACCAGCAGAGTGGGTTGGAATGAGCAGTTCTTC

D: .
J: TRBJ2-1
V: TRBV20-1
size: few
CDR3: CSAALRDEQFF
DNA: TGCAGTGCTGCCCTTCGCGATGAGCAGTTCTTC

D: TRBD1
J: TRBJ1-5
V: TRBV6-1
size: few
CDR3: CASKTGIRAQPQHF
DNA: TGTGCCAGCAAGACAGGGATACGAGCCCAGCCCCAGCATTTT

D: .
J: TRBJ2-2
V: TRBV29-1
size: few
CDR3: CSVLPGSTGELFF
DNA: TGCAGCGTTCTCCCAGGGAGCACCGGGGAGCTGTTTTTT

D: .
J: TRBJ2-2
V: TRBV18
size: few
CDR3: CASSPARKGDTGELFF
DNA: TGTGCCAGCTCACCAGCTCGTAAGGGGGACACCGGGGAGCTGTTTTTT

D: .
J: TRBJ2-7
V: TRBV4-1
size: once
CDR3: CASSEGTARSYEQYF
DNA: TGCGCCAGCAGCGAAGGAACCGCCAGATCCTACGAGCAGTACTTC

D: .
J: TRBJ2-7
V: TRBV27
size: .
CDR3: CASSPNSGYEQYF
DNA: TGTGCCAGCAGTCCGAACAGCGGTTACGAGCAGTACTTC

D: .
J: TRBJ2-1
V: TRBV4-1
size: .
CDR3: CASSQARGLSYNEQFF
DNA: TGCGCCAGCAGCCAAGCTCGGGGACTTTCCTACAATGAGCAGTTCTTC

D: .
J: TRBJ1-4
V: TRBV5-1
size: many
CDR3: CASSLGGSNEKLFF
DNA: TGCGCCAGCAGCTTGGGAGGTTCTAATGAAAAACTGTTTTTT

D: TRBD1
J: TRBJ1-2
V: TRBV19
size: .
CDR3: CASSIPGQGSRGYTF
DNA: TGTGCCAGTAGTATACCGGGACAGGGCAGTCGGGGCTACACCTTC

D: TRBD1
J: TRBJ2-5
V: TRBV6-6
size: .
CDR3: CASSSQTGQETQYF
DNA: TGTGCCAGCAGTTCACAGACAGGGCAAGAGACCCAGTACTTC

D: .
J: TRBJ1-1
V: TRBV30
size: few
CDR3: CAWYTPRGGNTEAFF
DNA: TGTGCCTGGTACACCCCCCGCGGGGGGAACACTGAAGCTTTCTTT

D: TRBD2
J: TRBJ2-3
V: TRBV10-3
size: .
CDR3: CAISESSGPSTDTQYF
DNA: TGTGCCATCAGTGAGTCTAGCGGGCCTTCCACAGATACGCAGTATTTT

D: .
J: TRBJ2-7
V: TRBV6-1
size: .
CDR3: CASSDPGRLYEQYF
DNA: TGTGCCAGCAGTGACCCGGGACGACTCTACGAGCAGTACTTC

D: .
J: TRBJ1-1
V: TRBV7-9
size: few
CDR3: CASSSQGLGNTEAFF
DNA: TGTGCCAGCAGCTCCCAGGGGCTGGGGAACACTGAAGCTTTCTTT

D: .
J: TRBJ2-1
V: TRBV14
size: few
CDR3: CASSLGAPSYNEQFF
DNA: TGTGCCAGCAGCTTAGGGGCCCCCTCCTACAATGAGCAGTTCTTC

D: .
J: TRBJ2-5
V: TRBV2
size: few
CDR3: CASSHRTAAETQYF
DNA: TGTGCCAGCAGCCATCGGACGGCTGCAGAGACCCAGTACTTC

D: .
J: TRBJ1-2
V: TRBV7-9
size: few
CDR3: CASSLKGSPYGYTF
DNA: TGTGCCAGCAGCTTAAAGGGGAGCCCCTATGGCTACACCTTC

D: .
J: TRBJ1-1
V: TRBV30
size: few
CDR3: CAWSAPGTFFGKMNTEAFF
DNA: TGTGCCTGGAGTGCTCCCGGGACATTCTTCGGGAAAATGAACACTGAAGCTTTCTTT

D: TRBD1
J: TRBJ1-2
V: TRBV25-1
size: .
CDR3: CASSPGTVGYTF
DNA: TGTGCCAGCAGTCCTGGGACAGTTGGCTACACCTTC

D: .
J: TRBJ2-7
V: TRBV30
size: few
CDR3: CAWSTTGLREQYF
DNA: TGTGCCTGGAGTACTACAGGGCTCCGCGAGCAGTACTTC

D: TRBD1
J: TRBJ2-7
V: TRBV27
size: few
CDR3: CASSLSPTGGYEQYF
DNA: TGTGCCAGCAGTTTGTCTCCGACAGGGGGCTACGAGCAGTACTTC

D: TRBD1
J: TRBJ2-3
V: TRBV6-5
size: few
CDR3: CASSATPGQGTDYF
DNA: TGTGCCAGCAGCGCCACTCCGGGACAGGGGACGGATTATTTT

D: .
J: TRBJ2-1
V: TRBV30
size: .
CDR3: CAWRAGTPGNEQFF
DNA: TGTGCCTGGAGAGCCGGGACCCCTGGGAATGAGCAGTTCTTC

D: .
J: TRBJ2-3
V: TRBV30
size: few
CDR3: CAGSAGGGSTDTQYF
DNA: TGTGCCGGGAGTGCGGGCGGGGGCAGCACAGATACGCAGTATTTT

D: .
J: TRBJ2-5
V: TRBV30
size: many
CDR3: CAWARGPDQTQYF
DNA: TGTGCCTGGGCACGGGGGCCGGACCAGACCCAGTACTTC

D: .
J: TRBJ1-5
V: TRBV7-9
size: .
CDR3: CASSQDGGNQPQHF
DNA: TGTGCCAGCAGCCAGGACGGTGGCAATCAGCCCCAGCATTTT

D: TRBD2
J: TRBJ2-1
V: TRBV2
size: .
CDR3: CASSRTSTEQFF
DNA: TGTGCCAGCAGTAGGACTAGCACTGAGCAGTTCTTC

D: .
J: TRBJ2-7
V: TRBV5-1
size: few
CDR3: CASSLGHTSSYEQYF
DNA: TGCGCCAGCAGCTTGGGTCATACGAGCTCCTACGAGCAGTACTTC

D: TRBD1
J: TRBJ1-6
V: TRBV5-1
size: .
CDR3: CASSWDGQAVTSPLHF
DNA: TGCGCCAGCAGCTGGGACGGACAGGCCGTCACTTCACCCCTCCACTTT

D: TRBD2
J: TRBJ2-3
V: TRBV27
size: .
CDR3: CASSSSGARHTQYF
DNA: TGTGCCAGCAGTTCTAGCGGGGCCCGTCATACGCAGTATTTT

D: .
J: TRBJ2-1
V: TRBV6-1
size: .
CDR3: CASSEAPGKDNEQFF
DNA: TGTGCCAGCAGTGAAGCGCCGGGGAAGGACAATGAGCAGTTCTTC

D: .
J: TRBJ2-5
V: TRBV6-6
size: few
CDR3: CASSKGTAQETQYF
DNA: TGTGCCAGCAGCAAAGGGACGGCGCAAGAGACCCAGTACTTC

D: .
J: TRBJ2-1
V: TRBV4-2
size: .
CDR3: CASSQRAYNEQFF
DNA: TGTGCCAGCAGCCAGAGGGCCTACAATGAGCAGTTCTTC

D: .
J: TRBJ1-2
V: TRBV4-1
size: .
CDR3: CASSQDETGNYGYTF
DNA: TGCGCCAGCAGCCAAGACGAAACAGGCAACTATGGCTACACCTTC

D: TRBD1
J: TRBJ2-4
V: TRBV18
size: once
CDR3: CASSPDRVLAKNIQYF
DNA: TGTGCCAGCTCACCAGACAGGGTTCTAGCCAAAAACATTCAGTACTTC

D: .
J: TRBJ1-6
V: TRBV30
size: .
CDR3: CAWAGEYNSPLHF
DNA: TGTGCCTGGGCAGGGGAATATAATTCACCCCTCCACTTT

D: .
J: TRBJ2-1
V: TRBV18
size: once
CDR3: CASSPPAAANEQFF
DNA: TGTGCCAGCTCACCACCGGCTGCGGCAAATGAGCAGTTCTTC

D: TRBD1
J: TRBJ1-1
V: TRBV10-2
size: .
CDR3: CASSGTGGGTEAFF
DNA: TGCGCCAGCAGTGGTACAGGGGGCGGCACTGAAGCTTTCTTT

D: .
J: TRBJ2-5
V: TRBV29-1
size: few
CDR3: CSAEPGGETQYF
DNA: TGCAGCGCCGAGCCAGGCGGGGAGACCCAGTACTTC

D: .
J: TRBJ2-4
V: TRBV7-2
size: few
CDR3: CASSLNGPIKNIQYF
DNA: TGTGCCAGCAGCTTAAACGGGCCTATCAAAAACATTCAGTACTTC

D: .
J: TRBJ2-7
V: TRBV18
size: .
CDR3: CASSPNHVYEQYF
DNA: TGTGCCAGCTCACCAAATCACGTCTACGAGCAGTACTTC

D: .
J: TRBJ1-1
V: TRBV19
size: few
CDR3: CASSTREGRGTEAFF
DNA: TGTGCCAGTAGTACCCGGGAGGGCAGGGGCACTGAAGCTTTCTTT

D: TRBD2
J: TRBJ2-1
V: TRBV30
size: .
CDR3: CAWKPGGFGNEQFF
DNA: TGTGCCTGGAAACCGGGAGGGTTCGGTAATGAGCAGTTCTTC

D: .
J: TRBJ1-5
V: TRBV19
size: .
CDR3: CASSSFNQPQHF
DNA: TGTGCCAGTAGCTCCTTTAATCAGCCCCAGCATTTT

D: TRBD1
J: TRBJ1-5
V: TRBV29-1
size: .
CDR3: CSVRQGAGQPQHF
DNA: TGCAGCGTTCGACAGGGGGCAGGTCAGCCCCAGCATTTT